Listed below are T cell receptor beta chains from one sample, sequenced in a study of T cell responses to AZD1222 COVID-19 vaccine. Profiled with immunoSEQ multiplex PCR; TCRdb holds only in-frame clones, not every one. The sample lists roughly 150,000 clones, 91% seen once, with 1.4% to 1.5% in the top ten. The sample consisted of peripheral blood, taken on day 0 of AZD1222 vaccination. These TCRs come from an adult in good health. Both conserved end residues are part of each CDR3. A D gene is named only where the DNA matches it firmly. Part of the rows lack a size; the others show once, few, many or a class for expanded clones.

D gene: TRBD2
clone size: NA
V gene: TRBV9
J gene: TRBJ2-3
CDR3 protein: CASSAGLSSTDTQYF
CDR3 DNA: TGTGCCAGCAGCGCGGGACTATCTAGCACAGATACGCAGTATTTT

D gene: NA
clone size: NA
V gene: TRBV12-3/TRBV12-4
J gene: TRBJ1-5
CDR3 protein: CASSLPEGSPDF
CDR3 DNA: TGTGCCAGCAGTTTACCCGAGGGTTCCCCGGATTTT

D gene: NA
clone size: NA
V gene: TRBV19
J gene: TRBJ2-1
CDR3 protein: CASSIVARGTRRGHYNEQFF
CDR3 DNA: TGTGCCAGTAGTATAGTGGCCAGGGGGACTCGTCGGGGACACTACAATGAGCAGTTCTTC

D gene: NA
clone size: NA
V gene: TRBV10-1
J gene: TRBJ1-2
CDR3 protein: CASRLVRLLINYGYTF
CDR3 DNA: TGCGCCAGCAGACTCGTGAGGCTACTCATCAACTATGGCTACACCTTC

D gene: NA
clone size: NA
V gene: TRBV5-4
J gene: TRBJ1-1
CDR3 protein: CASSYTPPAKNTEAFF
CDR3 DNA: TGTGCCAGCAGCTATACACCCCCCGCGAAGAACACTGAAGCTTTCTTT

D gene: NA
clone size: NA
V gene: TRBV18
J gene: TRBJ2-7
CDR3 protein: CASSLGLYYEQYF
CDR3 DNA: TGTGCCAGCTCACTCGGGTTATACTACGAGCAGTACTTC

D gene: NA
clone size: once
V gene: TRBV7-5
J gene: TRBJ1-1
CDR3 protein: CARSLLVGGWRDTEAFF
CDR3 DNA: TGTGCCAGAAGCTTATTGGTGGGAGGGTGGAGGGACACTGAAGCTTTCTTT

D gene: TRBD2
clone size: NA
V gene: TRBV18
J gene: TRBJ2-1
CDR3 protein: CASSPSPGRDEQFF
CDR3 DNA: TGTGCCAGCTCACCCTCCCCAGGGAGGGATGAGCAGTTCTTC

D gene: TRBD1
clone size: NA
V gene: TRBV9
J gene: TRBJ2-7
CDR3 protein: CASSVNPGDSDSYEQYF
CDR3 DNA: TGTGCCAGCAGCGTAAACCCCGGGGACAGTGACTCCTACGAGCAGTACTTC

D gene: NA
clone size: NA
V gene: TRBV7-8
J gene: TRBJ2-7
CDR3 protein: CASSPLDNEQYF
CDR3 DNA: TGTGCCAGCAGCCCTCTTGATAACGAGCAGTACTTC

D gene: NA
clone size: NA
V gene: TRBV18
J gene: TRBJ1-1
CDR3 protein: CASSPGQWQNTEAFF
CDR3 DNA: TGTGCCAGCTCACCGGGTCAGTGGCAGAACACTGAAGCTTTCTTT

D gene: NA
clone size: NA
V gene: TRBV7-3
J gene: TRBJ2-7
CDR3 protein: CASSLNPGYEQYF
CDR3 DNA: TGTGCCAGCAGCTTAAACCCGGGTTACGAGCAGTACTTC

D gene: NA
clone size: NA
V gene: TRBV5-4
J gene: TRBJ1-1
CDR3 protein: CASSPPEDPNTEAFF
CDR3 DNA: TGTGCCAGCAGCCCCCCGGAGGACCCGAACACTGAAGCTTTCTTT

D gene: NA
clone size: NA
V gene: TRBV12-3/TRBV12-4
J gene: TRBJ2-7
CDR3 protein: CASSTGPSYEQYF
CDR3 DNA: TGTGCCAGCAGTACCGGACCATCCTACGAGCAGTACTTC

D gene: NA
clone size: NA
V gene: TRBV7-3
J gene: TRBJ2-2
CDR3 protein: CASSSQGLPATGELFF
CDR3 DNA: TGTGCCAGCAGCTCACAGGGACTCCCGGCCACCGGGGAGCTGTTTTTT

D gene: TRBD1
clone size: NA
V gene: TRBV27
J gene: TRBJ1-1
CDR3 protein: CASSLAGQGFLYRTAFF
CDR3 DNA: TGTGCCAGCAGTTTAGCGGGACAGGGGTTTCTCTATCGGACAGCTTTCTTT

D gene: NA
clone size: NA
V gene: TRBV28
J gene: TRBJ1-1
CDR3 protein: CASSPTREINTEAFF
CDR3 DNA: TGTGCCAGCAGTCCGACCAGGGAGATAAACACTGAAGCTTTCTTT

D gene: NA
clone size: NA
V gene: TRBV6-4
J gene: TRBJ2-3
CDR3 protein: CASSISWRLGDTQYF
CDR3 DNA: TGTGCCAGCAGCATCTCCTGGAGGTTGGGGGATACGCAGTATTTT

D gene: TRBD1
clone size: NA
V gene: TRBV9
J gene: TRBJ1-2
CDR3 protein: CASSPRDSRYLYGYTF
CDR3 DNA: TGTGCCAGCAGCCCCCGGGACAGCAGATACCTCTATGGCTACACCTTC

D gene: NA
clone size: NA
V gene: TRBV4-1
J gene: TRBJ1-5
CDR3 protein: CASSQDPQGYSNQPQHF
CDR3 DNA: TGCGCCAGCAGCCAAGATCCCCAGGGATATAGCAATCAGCCCCAGCATTTT

D gene: TRBD2
clone size: few
V gene: TRBV5-4
J gene: TRBJ2-1
CDR3 protein: CASSLREGNEQFF
CDR3 DNA: TGTGCCAGCAGCTTGAGGGAGGGAAATGAGCAGTTCTTC

D gene: NA
clone size: NA
V gene: TRBV4-2
J gene: TRBJ1-2
CDR3 protein: CASSQDPQEGYTF
CDR3 DNA: TGTGCCAGCAGCCAAGATCCCCAGGAGGGCTACACCTTC

D gene: NA
clone size: NA
V gene: TRBV27
J gene: TRBJ2-1
CDR3 protein: CASRKGHNEQFF
CDR3 DNA: TGTGCCAGCAGAAAGGGCCACAATGAGCAGTTCTTC

D gene: TRBD1
clone size: NA
V gene: TRBV28
J gene: TRBJ1-2
CDR3 protein: CASRGGPYGYTF
CDR3 DNA: TGTGCCAGCAGAGGGGGCCCCTATGGCTACACCTTC

D gene: TRBD2
clone size: NA
V gene: TRBV28
J gene: TRBJ2-1
CDR3 protein: CASSLDLAGEGEQFF
CDR3 DNA: TGTGCCAGCAGTTTAGACCTAGCGGGAGAGGGTGAGCAGTTCTTC

D gene: NA
clone size: NA
V gene: TRBV12-3/TRBV12-4
J gene: TRBJ1-5
CDR3 protein: CASSLLRGQPQHF
CDR3 DNA: TGTGCCAGCAGTCTATTACGTGGTCAGCCCCAGCATTTT

D gene: NA
clone size: NA
V gene: TRBV7-9
J gene: TRBJ2-3
CDR3 protein: CASSPVTGITDTQYF
CDR3 DNA: TGTGCCAGCAGCCCCGTGACAGGCATCACAGATACGCAGTATTTT

D gene: NA
clone size: once
V gene: TRBV11-2
J gene: TRBJ1-4
CDR3 protein: CASSLRPRTGEKLFF
CDR3 DNA: TGTGCCAGCAGCTTACGTCCGAGGACCGGTGAAAAACTGTTTTTT

D gene: TRBD2
clone size: NA
V gene: TRBV6-1
J gene: TRBJ2-3
CDR3 protein: CASSDPLAGGADTQYF
CDR3 DNA: TGTGCCAGCAGTGATCCGCTAGCGGGAGGTGCAGATACGCAGTATTTT

D gene: NA
clone size: NA
V gene: TRBV9
J gene: TRBJ2-1
CDR3 protein: CASSMLGSDNEQFF
CDR3 DNA: TGTGCCAGCAGCATGCTCGGGTCTGACAATGAGCAGTTCTTC

D gene: TRBD1
clone size: NA
V gene: TRBV9
J gene: TRBJ2-7
CDR3 protein: CASSGLQGDSEQYF
CDR3 DNA: TGTGCCAGCAGCGGACTGCAGGGGGATAGCGAGCAGTACTTC

D gene: TRBD2
clone size: NA
V gene: TRBV30
J gene: TRBJ2-2
CDR3 protein: CAWSVRPGRGTGELFF
CDR3 DNA: TGTGCCTGGAGTGTACGGCCAGGGAGGGGCACCGGGGAGCTGTTTTTT

D gene: TRBD1
clone size: NA
V gene: TRBV19
J gene: TRBJ1-3
CDR3 protein: CASSTQGIGNTIYF
CDR3 DNA: TGTGCCAGTAGTACACAGGGGATCGGAAACACCATATATTTT

D gene: NA
clone size: NA
V gene: TRBV4-2
J gene: TRBJ2-1
CDR3 protein: CASSPLMDYNEQFF
CDR3 DNA: TGTGCCAGCAGCCCCCTAATGGACTACAATGAGCAGTTCTTC

D gene: NA
clone size: once
V gene: TRBV19
J gene: TRBJ2-2
CDR3 protein: CASSAQLRNTGELFF
CDR3 DNA: TGTGCCAGTAGCGCGCAATTAAGGAACACCGGGGAGCTGTTTTTT

D gene: NA
clone size: NA
V gene: TRBV27
J gene: TRBJ1-5
CDR3 protein: CASSFSGTDQPQHF
CDR3 DNA: TGTGCCAGCAGTTTTTCCGGGACCGATCAGCCCCAGCATTTT

D gene: NA
clone size: NA
V gene: TRBV6-6
J gene: TRBJ1-1
CDR3 protein: CASSYTAEAFF
CDR3 DNA: TGTGCCAGCAGTTACACCGCTGAAGCTTTCTTT

D gene: NA
clone size: NA
V gene: TRBV27
J gene: TRBJ2-2
CDR3 protein: CASSLKSGYGGELFF
CDR3 DNA: TGTGCCAGCAGTTTAAAGTCTGGGTACGGCGGGGAGCTGTTTTTT

D gene: TRBD1
clone size: NA
V gene: TRBV7-9
J gene: TRBJ1-2
CDR3 protein: CASSSDRVGVGLYGYTF
CDR3 DNA: TGTGCCAGCAGCTCAGACAGGGTGGGTGTGGGCCTATATGGCTACACCTTC

D gene: TRBD1
clone size: NA
V gene: TRBV4-3
J gene: TRBJ2-3
CDR3 protein: CASSQAGAGGVDTQYF
CDR3 DNA: TGCGCCAGCAGCCAAGCAGGGGCAGGGGGCGTTGATACGCAGTATTTT

D gene: NA
clone size: NA
V gene: TRBV11-2
J gene: TRBJ1-1
CDR3 protein: CASSLDGVDTEAFF
CDR3 DNA: TGTGCCAGCAGCTTAGACGGGGTTGACACTGAAGCTTTCTTT

D gene: NA
clone size: once
V gene: TRBV19
J gene: TRBJ1-5
CDR3 protein: CASTQGHNQPQHF
CDR3 DNA: TGTGCCAGTACCCAGGGACATAATCAGCCCCAGCATTTT